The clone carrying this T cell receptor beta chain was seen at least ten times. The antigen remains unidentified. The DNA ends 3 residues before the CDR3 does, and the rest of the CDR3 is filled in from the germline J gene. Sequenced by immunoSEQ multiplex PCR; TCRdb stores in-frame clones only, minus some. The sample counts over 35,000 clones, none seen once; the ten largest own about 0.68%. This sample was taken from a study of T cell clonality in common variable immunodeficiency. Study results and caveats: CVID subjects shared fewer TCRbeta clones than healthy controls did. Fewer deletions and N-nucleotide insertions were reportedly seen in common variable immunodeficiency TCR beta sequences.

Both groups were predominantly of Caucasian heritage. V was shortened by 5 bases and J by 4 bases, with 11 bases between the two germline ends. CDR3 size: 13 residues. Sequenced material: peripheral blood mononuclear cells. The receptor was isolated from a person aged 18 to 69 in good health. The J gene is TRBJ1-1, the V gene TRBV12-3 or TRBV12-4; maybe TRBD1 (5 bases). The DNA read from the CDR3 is TGTGCCAGCAGTGGCGGGGCTTTCACTGAA. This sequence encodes CASSGGAFTE. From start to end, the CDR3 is CASSGGAFTEAFF.